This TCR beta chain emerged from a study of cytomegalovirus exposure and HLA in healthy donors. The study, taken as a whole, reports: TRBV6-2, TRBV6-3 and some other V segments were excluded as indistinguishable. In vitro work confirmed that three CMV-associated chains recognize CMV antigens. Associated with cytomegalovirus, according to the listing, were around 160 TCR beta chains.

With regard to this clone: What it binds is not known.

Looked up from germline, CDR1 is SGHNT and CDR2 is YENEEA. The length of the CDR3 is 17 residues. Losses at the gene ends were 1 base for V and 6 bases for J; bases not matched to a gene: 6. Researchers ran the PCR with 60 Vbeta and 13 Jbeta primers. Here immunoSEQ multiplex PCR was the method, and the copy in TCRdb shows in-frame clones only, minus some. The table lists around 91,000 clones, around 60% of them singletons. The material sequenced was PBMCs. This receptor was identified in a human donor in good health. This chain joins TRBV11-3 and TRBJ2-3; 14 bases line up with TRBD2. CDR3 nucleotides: TGTGCCAGCAGCTTAGTGGGGCGACTAGCGGGGGGGGATACGCAGTATTTT. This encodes CASSLVGRLAGGDTQYF.